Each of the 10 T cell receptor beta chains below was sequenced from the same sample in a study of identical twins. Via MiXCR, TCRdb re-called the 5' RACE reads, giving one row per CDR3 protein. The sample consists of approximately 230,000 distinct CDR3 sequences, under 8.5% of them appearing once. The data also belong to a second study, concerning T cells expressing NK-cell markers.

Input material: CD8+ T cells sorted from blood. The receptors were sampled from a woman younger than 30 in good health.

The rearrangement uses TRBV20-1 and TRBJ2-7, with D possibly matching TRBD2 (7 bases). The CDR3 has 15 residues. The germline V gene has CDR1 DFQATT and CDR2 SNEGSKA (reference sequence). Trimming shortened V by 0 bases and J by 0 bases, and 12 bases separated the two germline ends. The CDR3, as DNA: TGCAGTGCTAGAGATGGTGGGGGGGCCTCCTACGAGCAGTACTTC. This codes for CSARDGGGASYEQYF.

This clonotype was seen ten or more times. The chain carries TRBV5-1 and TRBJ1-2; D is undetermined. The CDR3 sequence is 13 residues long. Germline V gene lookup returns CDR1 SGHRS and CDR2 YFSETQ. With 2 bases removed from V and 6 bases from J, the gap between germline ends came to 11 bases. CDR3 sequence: CASSFWGSDGYTF. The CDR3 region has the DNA TGCGCCAGCAGCTTTTGGGGTTCGGATGGCTACACCTTC.

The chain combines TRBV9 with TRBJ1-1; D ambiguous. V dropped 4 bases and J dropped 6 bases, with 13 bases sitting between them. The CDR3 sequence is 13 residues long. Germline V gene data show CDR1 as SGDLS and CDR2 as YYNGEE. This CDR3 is CASSPLDPSEAFF. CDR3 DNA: TGTGCCAGCAGCCCCCTCGACCCCTCTGAAGCTTTCTTT.

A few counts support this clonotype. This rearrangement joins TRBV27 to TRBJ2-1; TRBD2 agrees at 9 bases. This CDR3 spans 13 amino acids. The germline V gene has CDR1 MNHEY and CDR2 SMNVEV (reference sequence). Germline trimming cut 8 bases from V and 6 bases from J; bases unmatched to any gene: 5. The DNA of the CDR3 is TGTGCCAGCCGTAGCGGGGGAACCAATGAGCAGTTCTTC. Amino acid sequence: CASRSGGTNEQFF.

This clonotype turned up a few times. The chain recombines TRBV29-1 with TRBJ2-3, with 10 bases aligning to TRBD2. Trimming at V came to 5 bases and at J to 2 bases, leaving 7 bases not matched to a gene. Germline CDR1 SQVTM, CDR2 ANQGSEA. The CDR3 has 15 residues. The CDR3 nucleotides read TGCAGCGTTCCGAGCGGGAGGGAGCTCACAGATACGCAGTATTTT. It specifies CSVPSGRELTDTQYF.

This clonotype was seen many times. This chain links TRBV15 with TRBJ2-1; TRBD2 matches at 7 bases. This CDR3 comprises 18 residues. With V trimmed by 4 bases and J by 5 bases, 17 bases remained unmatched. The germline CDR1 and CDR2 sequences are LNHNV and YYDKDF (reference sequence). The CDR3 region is CATSTRSHRAGEDNEQFF. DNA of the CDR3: TGTGCCACCAGCACCCGATCCCATAGGGCGGGGGAAGACAATGAGCAGTTCTTC.

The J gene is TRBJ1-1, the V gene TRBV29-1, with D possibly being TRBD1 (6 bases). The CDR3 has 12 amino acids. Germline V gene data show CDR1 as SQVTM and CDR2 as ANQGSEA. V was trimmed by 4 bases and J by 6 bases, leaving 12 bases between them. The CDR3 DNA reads TGCAGCGTTGTCGGGGGCAGCGCTGAAGCTTTCTTT. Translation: CSVVGGSAEAFF.

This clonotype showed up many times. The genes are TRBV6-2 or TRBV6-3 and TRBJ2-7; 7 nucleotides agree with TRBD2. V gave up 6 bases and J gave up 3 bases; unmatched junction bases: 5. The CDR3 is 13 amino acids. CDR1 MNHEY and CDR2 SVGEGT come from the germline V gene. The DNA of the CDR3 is TGTGCCAGCAGCTGGGAGGGTATCTACGAGCAGTACTTC. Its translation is CASSWEGIYEQYF.

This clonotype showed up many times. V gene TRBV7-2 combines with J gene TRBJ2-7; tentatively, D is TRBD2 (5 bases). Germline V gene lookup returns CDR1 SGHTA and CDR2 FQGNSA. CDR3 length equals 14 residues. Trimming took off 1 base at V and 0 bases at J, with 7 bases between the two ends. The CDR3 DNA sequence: TGTGCCAGCAGCTTAGAAGCGGCCTCCTACGAGCAGTACTTC. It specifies CASSLEAASYEQYF.

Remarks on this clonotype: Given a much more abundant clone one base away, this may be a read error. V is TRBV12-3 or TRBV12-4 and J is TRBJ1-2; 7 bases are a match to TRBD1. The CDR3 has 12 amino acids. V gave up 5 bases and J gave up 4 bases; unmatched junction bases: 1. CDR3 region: CASSAGGYGYTF. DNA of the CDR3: TGTGCCAGCAGTGCAGGGGGCTATGGCTACACCTTC.